The entry below describes one T cell receptor beta chain. The antigen remains unidentified. TCRdb used MiXCR to reprocess the 5' RACE reads, holding one entry per CDR3 protein. This table holds just under 600,000 distinct CDR3 sequences, around an eighth found once. This specimen comes from a study of T cells after yellow fever vaccination. As for the study in general: Fractions containing few cells were prepared with SMART-Seq v4 Ultra Low Input.

Study conclusions and caveats: A minor fraction of clonotypes spanned both CD4 and CD8 compartments.

The CDR3 length is 15 residues. Trimming cost V 5 bases and J 7 bases; bases outside gene matches: 11. CDR1 MNHNS and CDR2 SASEGT come from the germline V gene. The chain links TRBV6-1 to TRBJ2-1; TRBD2 matches at 7 bases. The clonotype originates from a young man who received the YFV17D yellow fever vaccine. Source: PBMCs, taken on the day of the yellow fever booster vaccination. As DNA, the CDR3 is TGTGCCAGCAGTCCAGCGGGGCCCACCGGGAATGAGCAGTTCTTC. Amino acids: CASSPAGPTGNEQFF.